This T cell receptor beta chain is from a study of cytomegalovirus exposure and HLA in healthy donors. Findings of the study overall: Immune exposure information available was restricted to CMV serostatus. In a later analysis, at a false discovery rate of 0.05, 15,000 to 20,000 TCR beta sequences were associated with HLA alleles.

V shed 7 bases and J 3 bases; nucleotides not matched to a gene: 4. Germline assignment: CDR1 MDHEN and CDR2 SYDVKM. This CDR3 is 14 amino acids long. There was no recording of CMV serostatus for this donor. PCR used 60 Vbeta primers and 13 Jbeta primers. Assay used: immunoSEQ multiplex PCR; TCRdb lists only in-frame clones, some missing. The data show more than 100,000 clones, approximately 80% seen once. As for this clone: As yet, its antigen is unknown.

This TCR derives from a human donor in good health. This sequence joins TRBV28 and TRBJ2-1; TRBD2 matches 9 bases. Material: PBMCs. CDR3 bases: TGTGCCAGCAAACTACTAGCGGGCTACAATGAGCAGTTCTTC. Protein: CASKLLAGYNEQFF.